A single TCR beta chain is shown here with its context. The sample comes from a study of cytomegalovirus exposure and HLA in healthy donors. V lost 10 bases, J lost 3 bases, and 16 bases lay in between. Germline loops: CDR1 MNHEY, CDR2 SMNVEV (reference sequence). This CDR3 is 13 amino acids long. PCR employed 60 Vbeta and 13 Jbeta primers. The method was immunoSEQ multiplex PCR; TCRdb's version includes in-frame clones alone and lacks a portion of them. The data show under 150,000 clones, roughly 80% seen once. This clonotype was sampled from a boy aged 10-17 years in good health and CMV-seronegative. The chain combines TRBV27 with TRBJ2-7; possibly TRBD2 for D (5 bases). The sequenced material came from PBMCs. The DNA for the CDR3 is TGTGCCACCGGACTTCAAAAAAACTACGAGCAGTACTTC. Residues: CATGLQKNYEQYF.